This T cell receptor (beta chain) emerged from a study of shared clonotypes between healthy human individuals. Sequenced by immunoSEQ multiplex PCR; TCRdb stores in-frame clones only, minus some. The sample includes around 2.5 million clones, 80% to 95% of them seen just once. The CDR3 sequence is 13 residues long. CDR1 and CDR2 from the germline V gene are SGHTS and YDEGEE. The V end lost 4 bases, the J end lost 8 bases, and 12 bases lay between the germline ends. The donors were all Caucasian adults (living in Nashville, Tennessee). The specimen sequenced was naive CD4+ T cells from PBMCs. Described subset: CD45RA+ positively selected. V is TRBV5-8 and J is TRBJ1-4; the D is unclear. This receptor was identified in a man between 18 and 29 years old in good health. Some clones in this sample may be carry-over from other donors' samples. This CDR3 reads CASSLPGVEKLFF. The CDR3 DNA is TGTGCCAGCAGCCTCCCCGGTGTGGAAAAACTGTTTTTT.